Shown below are 14 T cell receptor beta chains from a single sample sequenced in a study of memory CD4+ T cells and cytomegalovirus serostatus. The sort gate was single viable CD3+CD4+CD8-CD45RO+ cells for memory CD4+ T cells. The table came from immunoSEQ multiplex PCR; TCRdb's copy has only in-frame clones and leaves some out. The sample carries 60,000 to 70,000 clones, about 78% recorded once. Sequenced: memory CD4+ T cells from blood. The receptors come from an adult in good health and CMV-seropositive.

The gene calls are TRBV7-9 and TRBJ2-7; TRBD1 matches 8 bases. The V segment lost 3 bases and the J segment 2 bases; nucleotides outside the gene matches: 0. CDR1 is SEHNR, CDR2 FQNEAQ, per germline (reference sequence). CDR3 length: 13 residues. CDR3 DNA: TGTGCCAGCAGCTTGACAGGGGCCTACGAGCAGTACTTC. This encodes CASSLTGAYEQYF.

V is TRBV5-4 and J is TRBJ1-6; a weak D match, TRBD1 (5 bases). The CDR3 covers 13 residues. The germline V and J ends were trimmed by 5 bases and 7 bases, with 10 bases remaining between them. Germline values: CDR1 SGHNT, CDR2 YYREEE (reference sequence). DNA of the CDR3: TGTGCCAGCAGGATCCAGGGAAATTCACCCCTCCACTTT. Protein product: CASRIQGNSPLHF. The complete variable domain, with remaining parts taken from reference TRBV5-4 and TRBJ1-6, reads ETGVTQSPTHLIKTRGQQVTLRCSSQSGHNTVSWYQQALGQGPQFIFQYYREEENGRGNFPPRFSGLQFPNYSSELNVNALELDDSALYLCASRIQGNSPLHFGNGTRLTVT.

The chain employs TRBV5-8 and TRBJ2-7; 8 bases align to TRBD1. Losses at the gene ends were 6 bases for V and 4 bases for J; bases not matched to a gene: 9. Germline CDR1 reads SGHTS; CDR2 reads YDEGEE. CDR3 size: 14 residues. CDR3: CASTEVQGVYEQYF. Written as DNA, the CDR3 is TGTGCCAGCACCGAGGTACAGGGGGTATACGAGCAGTACTTC.

The rearrangement joins TRBV5-4 to TRBJ2-7; 7 bases are shared with TRBD2. Germline-derived CDR1 and CDR2 are SGHNT and YYREEE (reference sequence). This CDR3 has 16 amino acids. Losses at the gene ends were 4 bases for V and 4 bases for J; bases not matched to a gene: 14. The CDR3 DNA follows: TGTGCCAGCAGCACGAAGTCGGCGAGAGCGGGGTACGAGCAGTACTTC. Its protein is CASSTKSARAGYEQYF.

The rearrangement joins TRBV5-5 to TRBJ1-3; no reliable D call. Germline values: CDR1 SGHKS, CDR2 YYEKEE (reference sequence). Trimming removed 0 bases at V and 0 bases at J, with 10 bases between. This CDR3 is 16 amino acids long. The CDR3 loop reads CASSLVGGGSGNTIYF. In DNA, the CDR3 is TGTGCCAGCAGCTTGGTCGGCGGAGGCTCTGGAAACACCATATATTTT.

The V and J genes are TRBV7-3 and TRBJ2-2, with 14 bases identical to TRBD2. Germline loops: CDR1 SGHTA, CDR2 FQGTGA. Losses at the gene ends were 4 bases for V and 4 bases for J; bases not matched to a gene: 2. CDR3 size: 16 residues. The CDR3 coding sequence is TGTGCCAGCAGCTACGGACTAGCGGGGGGCACCGGGGAGCTGTTTTTT. Its translation: CASSYGLAGGTGELFF.

The V and J genes are TRBV29-1 and TRBJ1-2; D is unresolved. Germline V gene sequence: CDR1 SQVTM, CDR2 ANQGSEA. The germline V and J ends were trimmed by 3 bases and 5 bases, with 7 bases remaining between them. This CDR3 region has 11 residues. Here the CDR3 reads CSVDSGYGYTF. In DNA form, the CDR3 reads TGCAGCGTTGATAGCGGTTATGGCTACACCTTC.

This clone was detected only once. In the same sample, other DNA sequences code for this CDR3. This rearrangement joins TRBV7-2 to TRBJ2-5; the D is unclear. Deletions cut 1 base from V and 2 bases from J, with 5 bases between. Germline V gene data show CDR1 as SGHTA and CDR2 as FQGNSA. The CDR3 runs 13 residues. CDR3 nucleotide sequence: TGTGCCAGCAGCTTAGTGGGACAAGAGACCCAGTACTTC. Its protein product is CASSLVGQETQYF.

J is TRBJ2-3 and V is TRBV10-3; 12 bases are shared with TRBD2. From germline, CDR1 is ENHRY and CDR2 SYGVKD. This CDR3 is built from 15 residues. J gave up 6 bases and V 10 bases, and 11 bases lay outside the gene matches. The CDR3 protein is CATKRTSGTLDTQYF. The CDR3 nucleotides read TGTGCCACCAAGAGGACTAGCGGGACTTTGGATACGCAGTATTTT.

The V and J genes are TRBV5-1 and TRBJ2-7, with 10 bases lining up with TRBD2. Germline CDR1 and CDR2: SGHRS and YFSETQ. This CDR3 is built from 14 residues. V gave up 1 base and J gave up 7 bases; unmatched junction bases: 5. CDR3: CASSLSGRAGEQYF. DNA of the CDR3: TGCGCCAGCAGCTTGAGCGGGAGGGCGGGAGAGCAGTACTTC.

This chain connects TRBV28 to TRBJ2-1; the D is unclear. Trimming removed 0 bases at V and 10 bases at J, with 16 bases between. In germline, CDR1 is MDHEN, CDR2 SYDVKM. The CDR3 loop spans 15 amino acids. The CDR3 DNA reads as TGTGCCAGCAGTTTATGGTGGCAGCAACCCCGGGAGCAGTTCTTC. The encoded protein is CASSLWWQQPREQFF.

The rearrangement links TRBV18 to TRBJ1-5; 8 nucleotides agree with TRBD1. CDR1 KGHSH and CDR2 LQKENI come from the germline V gene. Germline trimming cut 3 bases from V and 1 base from J; bases unmatched to any gene: 2. The CDR3 runs to 15 residues. CDR3 nucleotide sequence: TGTGCCAGCTCACCTGCAGGGGGCAGCAATCAGCCCCAGCATTTT. This encodes CASSPAGGSNQPQHF.

The rearrangement uses TRBV5-1 and TRBJ2-1; weak D call: TRBD1 (6 bases). CDR3 length: 16 residues. The germline gives CDR1 SGHRS, CDR2 YFSETQ. The V and J ends lost 4 bases and 8 bases respectively, with 22 bases between them. The CDR3 DNA follows: TGCGCCAGCAGCAGGGCTAGTAGTGGGGGCAGGGATGAGCAGTTCTTC. Its protein is CASSRASSGGRDEQFF.

This chain uses TRBV7-2 with TRBJ2-1, with D uncertain. The CDR3 loop spans 15 amino acids. Trimming cost V 5 bases and J 7 bases, with 18 bases left between them. CDR1 is SGHTA and CDR2 is FQGNSA in the germline V gene. The CDR3 reads CASSPEVSLRNEQFF. The CDR3 coding sequence is TGTGCCAGCAGCCCTGAGGTTTCATTGAGGAATGAGCAGTTCTTC. Full variable domain (remainder filled in from reference TRBV7-2 and TRBJ2-1): GAGVSQSPSNKVTEKGKDVELRCDPISGHTALYWYRQSLGQGLEFLIYFQGNSAPDKSGLPSDRFSAERTGGSVSTLTIQRTQQEDSAVYLCASSPEVSLRNEQFFGPGTRLTVL.